This is a list of T cell receptor beta chains from one sample in a study of blood T cell repertoires in COVID-19. The data were produced by immunoSEQ multiplex PCR, yet TCRdb's version contains in-frame clones alone and is incomplete. The table lists some 100,000 clones, around four fifths of them singletons. Sequenced sample: peripheral blood. The receptor source for this set is a woman in her 70s with acute or convalescent COVID-19. Both conserved end residues are part of each CDR3. A D gene is named only where the DNA matches it firmly. Expanded clones get a size class; other rows say once, few or many, or leave the size out.

cdr3_nt: TGTGCCAGTAGTATAGTTACGGTGAACACTGAAGCTTTCTTT; cdr3_aa: CASSIVTVNTEAFF; clone_size: .; v_call: TRBV19; cdr3_length: 14; j_call: TRBJ1-1; d_call: .
cdr3_nt: TGTGCCAGCAATCCAGGGGGGGATACGCAGTATTTT; cdr3_aa: CASNPGGDTQYF; clone_size: few; v_call: TRBV19; cdr3_length: 12; j_call: TRBJ2-3; d_call: .
cdr3_nt: TGTGCAAGTCGCCCCGTAGCGGGGGATGGGGAGACCCAGTACTTC; cdr3_aa: CASRPVAGDGETQYF; clone_size: few; v_call: TRBV12-2; cdr3_length: 15; j_call: TRBJ2-5; d_call: .
cdr3_nt: TGTGCCAGCAGTCTGACAGCCTACAATCAGCCCCAGCATTTT; cdr3_aa: CASSLTAYNQPQHF; clone_size: .; v_call: TRBV7-2; cdr3_length: 14; j_call: TRBJ1-5; d_call: .
cdr3_nt: TGTGCCAGCAGCCTAACTAGCGGGGGGGCCGGGGATACGCAGTATTTT; cdr3_aa: CASSLTSGGAGDTQYF; clone_size: .; v_call: TRBV9; cdr3_length: 16; j_call: TRBJ2-3; d_call: TRBD2
cdr3_nt: TGTGCCAGCAGCGTAGCGGAGACAGGGTTCAACTATGGCTACACCTTC; cdr3_aa: CASSVAETGFNYGYTF; clone_size: few; v_call: TRBV9; cdr3_length: 16; j_call: TRBJ1-2; d_call: TRBD1
cdr3_nt: TGTGCCAGCAGTCCCTCCTTAGCGGGGGGGGATAATGAGCAGTTCTTC; cdr3_aa: CASSPSLAGGDNEQFF; clone_size: .; v_call: TRBV11-2; cdr3_length: 16; j_call: TRBJ2-1; d_call: TRBD2
cdr3_nt: TGTGCCATCAGAGAAACAGGGGGCGGGTATGGCTACACCTTC; cdr3_aa: CAIRETGGGYGYTF; clone_size: few; v_call: TRBV10-3; cdr3_length: 14; j_call: TRBJ1-2; d_call: TRBD1
cdr3_nt: TGTGCCAGTAGTGTGGGGGGTCAGCCCCAGCATTTT; cdr3_aa: CASSVGGQPQHF; clone_size: .; v_call: TRBV19; cdr3_length: 12; j_call: TRBJ1-5; d_call: .
cdr3_nt: TGTGCCAGCAGCCAGATCGGGTTTGGGGAGCTGTTTTTT; cdr3_aa: CASSQIGFGELFF; clone_size: .; v_call: TRBV14; cdr3_length: 13; j_call: TRBJ2-2; d_call: .
cdr3_nt: TGTGCCAGCAGCCCGAGGGGGCCGGACTATGGCTACACCTTC; cdr3_aa: CASSPRGPDYGYTF; clone_size: .; v_call: TRBV6-5; cdr3_length: 14; j_call: TRBJ1-2; d_call: TRBD1
cdr3_nt: TGTGCCAGCAGCATTAATACAGGGGCCGAGGGTTCACCCCTCCACTTT; cdr3_aa: CASSINTGAEGSPLHF; clone_size: .; v_call: TRBV28; cdr3_length: 16; j_call: TRBJ1-6; d_call: TRBD1
cdr3_nt: TGCGCCAGCAGCTTTAGGACAGGATTAAGTACAGATACGCAGTATTTT; cdr3_aa: CASSFRTGLSTDTQYF; clone_size: .; v_call: TRBV5-1; cdr3_length: 16; j_call: TRBJ2-3; d_call: TRBD1
cdr3_nt: TGTGCTAGTGGGCAACAGAGCTCCTACAATGAGCAGTTCTTC; cdr3_aa: CASGQQSSYNEQFF; clone_size: .; v_call: TRBV12-5; cdr3_length: 14; j_call: TRBJ2-1; d_call: .
cdr3_nt: TGCGCCAGCAGCTTGGGGCCCGCAGGGCGTCAGCCCCAGCATTTT; cdr3_aa: CASSLGPAGRQPQHF; clone_size: .; v_call: TRBV5-1; cdr3_length: 15; j_call: TRBJ1-5; d_call: .
cdr3_nt: TGTGCCACCAGCAGAGATCCAGGCACTGAAGCTTTCTTT; cdr3_aa: CATSRDPGTEAFF; clone_size: .; v_call: TRBV15; cdr3_length: 13; j_call: TRBJ1-1; d_call: .
cdr3_nt: TGTGCCAGCAGCCTCCCCAGGGGTTCCTACAATGAGCAGTTCTTC; cdr3_aa: CASSLPRGSYNEQFF; clone_size: .; v_call: TRBV7-9; cdr3_length: 15; j_call: TRBJ2-1; d_call: .
cdr3_nt: TGTGCCAGCAGCGTGCTGGACATCCCCTCTGGAAACACCATATATTTT; cdr3_aa: CASSVLDIPSGNTIYF; clone_size: .; v_call: TRBV9; cdr3_length: 16; j_call: TRBJ1-3; d_call: .
cdr3_nt: TGTGCCAGCAGTGAAGGGCAGGGGGCGAGGAATGAGCAGTTCTTC; cdr3_aa: CASSEGQGARNEQFF; clone_size: .; v_call: TRBV2; cdr3_length: 15; j_call: TRBJ2-1; d_call: TRBD1
cdr3_nt: TGCAGTGCTAGTCAGGGGGATCCCAACGAGCAGTACTTC; cdr3_aa: CSASQGDPNEQYF; clone_size: few; v_call: TRBV20-1; cdr3_length: 13; j_call: TRBJ2-7; d_call: TRBD1
cdr3_nt: TGTGCCAGCACCTCACAGGGATACTATGGCTACACCTTC; cdr3_aa: CASTSQGYYGYTF; clone_size: .; v_call: TRBV28; cdr3_length: 13; j_call: TRBJ1-2; d_call: .
cdr3_nt: TGTGCCAGCAGCTTAGTTGGACTAGGATCTGGAAACACCATATATTTT; cdr3_aa: CASSLVGLGSGNTIYF; clone_size: .; v_call: TRBV7-2; cdr3_length: 16; j_call: TRBJ1-3; d_call: .